These T cell receptor beta chains were read from a single sample in a study of cytomegalovirus exposure and HLA in healthy donors. The protocol was immunoSEQ multiplex PCR, while the TCRdb copy is restricted to in-frame clones and leaves out a portion. The table records some 44,000 clones, 87% of them present only once. Material: PBMCs. All receptors derive from a woman between 40 and 50 years old in good health and CMV-seropositive. CDR3s include the opening cysteine and the closing phenylalanine or tryptophan. D genes are given only for firm matches. Not all rows give a size; the values are once, few, many and, for expanded clones, a class.

J gene: TRBJ2-1; clone size: once; V gene: TRBV25-1; D gene: TRBD1; CDR3 DNA: TGTGCCAGCAGCCGGGACAGTAACTACAATGAGCAGTTCTTC; CDR3 protein: CASSRDSNYNEQFF
J gene: TRBJ2-7; clone size: .; V gene: TRBV19; D gene: TRBD1; CDR3 DNA: TGTGCCAGTAGTATAGTCGCGGACAGGGTCCACGAGCAGTACTTC; CDR3 protein: CASSIVADRVHEQYF
J gene: TRBJ1-4; clone size: .; V gene: TRBV27; D gene: .; CDR3 DNA: TGTGCCAGCAGTTTAAGTGGTGCGGAAAAACTGTTTTTT; CDR3 protein: CASSLSGAEKLFF
J gene: TRBJ1-1; clone size: .; V gene: TRBV19; D gene: .; CDR3 DNA: TGTGCCAGTAGTATAGTGGGCAGTAAATACGAAGCTTTCTTT; CDR3 protein: CASSIVGSKYEAFF
J gene: TRBJ1-6; clone size: .; V gene: TRBV28; D gene: TRBD1; CDR3 DNA: TGTGCCAGTTATACAGGGGTAGCTAATTCACCCCTCCACTTT; CDR3 protein: CASYTGVANSPLHF
J gene: TRBJ2-7; clone size: .; V gene: TRBV6-5; D gene: .; CDR3 DNA: TGTGCCAGCAGCCCTGCTCAGCGGTTCTACGAGCAGTACTTC; CDR3 protein: CASSPAQRFYEQYF
J gene: TRBJ1-6; clone size: once; V gene: TRBV27; D gene: TRBD1; CDR3 DNA: TGTGCCAGCAGTTTCCCAGGGGGATCACCCCTCCACTTT; CDR3 protein: CASSFPGGSPLHF
J gene: TRBJ1-3; clone size: .; V gene: TRBV28; D gene: .; CDR3 DNA: TGTGCCAGCAGTTCGACCGGGGATTTAGGGGGAAACACCATATATTTT; CDR3 protein: CASSSTGDLGGNTIYF
J gene: TRBJ2-1; clone size: .; V gene: TRBV14; D gene: .; CDR3 DNA: TGTGCCAGCAGCCAAGTAGGAGGGCCTCGGGGTATTGAGCAGTTCTTC; CDR3 protein: CASSQVGGPRGIEQFF
J gene: TRBJ1-5; clone size: .; V gene: TRBV27; D gene: .; CDR3 DNA: TGTGCCAGCAGTTTATCCACAGGTAACAATCAGCCCCAGCATTTT; CDR3 protein: CASSLSTGNNQPQHF
J gene: TRBJ2-1; clone size: .; V gene: TRBV18; D gene: .; CDR3 DNA: TGTGCCAGCTCACCACAGAGCTCCTACAATGAGCAGTTCTTC; CDR3 protein: CASSPQSSYNEQFF
J gene: TRBJ1-3; clone size: once; V gene: TRBV6-6; D gene: .; CDR3 DNA: TGTGCCAGCAGTTCCCATCAGAACTCTGGAAACACCATATATTTT; CDR3 protein: CASSSHQNSGNTIYF
J gene: TRBJ2-2; clone size: .; V gene: TRBV19; D gene: .; CDR3 DNA: TGTGCCAGTAGTACTACAGGGAATGGGGCCGGGGAGCTGTTTTTT; CDR3 protein: CASSTTGNGAGELFF
J gene: TRBJ1-2; clone size: .; V gene: TRBV2; D gene: TRBD1; CDR3 DNA: TGTGCCAGCAGTGGACAGGGCCCTGGCTACACCTTC; CDR3 protein: CASSGQGPGYTF
J gene: TRBJ1-3; clone size: .; V gene: TRBV30; D gene: .; CDR3 DNA: TGTGCCTGGGGGGGGGTCCTCTCTGGAAACACCATATATTTT; CDR3 protein: CAWGGVLSGNTIYF
J gene: TRBJ2-3; clone size: .; V gene: TRBV5-1; D gene: TRBD2; CDR3 DNA: TGCGCCAGCAGCCGGGTGGGACTAGCGGGAGATACGCAGTATTTT; CDR3 protein: CASSRVGLAGDTQYF
J gene: TRBJ1-1; clone size: .; V gene: TRBV19; D gene: TRBD1; CDR3 DNA: TGTGCCAGTAGTAGGCGGGACAGAAAGAACACTGAAGCTTTCTTT; CDR3 protein: CASSRRDRKNTEAFF
J gene: TRBJ1-1; clone size: once; V gene: TRBV19; D gene: .; CDR3 DNA: TGTGCCAGTAGTCCTCTCGACACTGAAGCTTTCTTT; CDR3 protein: CASSPLDTEAFF
J gene: TRBJ2-2; clone size: .; V gene: TRBV13; D gene: TRBD2; CDR3 DNA: TGTGCCAGCAGCTGGACCACTAGCGGGGATAACACCGGGGAGCTGTTTTTT; CDR3 protein: CASSWTTSGDNTGELFF
J gene: TRBJ2-5; clone size: .; V gene: TRBV14; D gene: .; CDR3 DNA: TGTGCCAGCAGCCTCCCGGGATTCCAAGAGACCCAGTACTTC; CDR3 protein: CASSLPGFQETQYF
J gene: TRBJ2-7; clone size: .; V gene: TRBV6-5; D gene: .; CDR3 DNA: TGTGCCAGCAGTTACTCTTCAGGGCCTTACGAGCAGTACTTC; CDR3 protein: CASSYSSGPYEQYF
J gene: TRBJ2-5; clone size: .; V gene: TRBV11-2; D gene: TRBD2; CDR3 DNA: TGTGCCAGCAGCTTAGTTTTTAGCGGGAGTTGGGAGACCCAGTACTTC; CDR3 protein: CASSLVFSGSWETQYF
J gene: TRBJ1-2; clone size: .; V gene: TRBV6-6; D gene: TRBD1; CDR3 DNA: TGTGCCAGCAGTTACCTAGGGGGCGCGGGAGGCTACACCTTC; CDR3 protein: CASSYLGGAGGYTF
J gene: TRBJ1-2; clone size: .; V gene: TRBV7-8; D gene: TRBD1; CDR3 DNA: TGTGCCAGCAGCTTCACCGGGACAGGGGGCTATGGCTACACCTTC; CDR3 protein: CASSFTGTGGYGYTF
J gene: TRBJ2-7; clone size: few; V gene: TRBV5-5; D gene: TRBD2; CDR3 DNA: TGTGCCAGCAGCTTTTCCCGACCGGGAACCGGGAGGGAGCAGTACTTC; CDR3 protein: CASSFSRPGTGREQYF
J gene: TRBJ2-1; clone size: once; V gene: TRBV19; D gene: .; CDR3 DNA: TGTGCCAGTAGTAGACGCGGTAGCCTCGATGAGCAGTTCTTC; CDR3 protein: CASSRRGSLDEQFF
J gene: TRBJ2-3; clone size: .; V gene: TRBV7-2; D gene: TRBD2; CDR3 DNA: TGTGCCAGCAGGACGGGACTATCAGCGGATACGCAGTATTTT; CDR3 protein: CASRTGLSADTQYF
J gene: TRBJ2-7; clone size: .; V gene: TRBV20-1; D gene: .; CDR3 DNA: TGCAGTGGCGGGGACGCGTACGAGCAGTACTTC; CDR3 protein: CSGGDAYEQYF
J gene: TRBJ2-3; clone size: .; V gene: TRBV7-9; D gene: TRBD2; CDR3 DNA: TGTGCCAGCAGCTTAGAACCAGCGGGGGTAGATACGCAGTATTTT; CDR3 protein: CASSLEPAGVDTQYF
J gene: TRBJ2-7; clone size: once; V gene: TRBV7-6; D gene: .; CDR3 DNA: TGTGCCAGCAGCTTAGTCAGGGGTGGTTACGAGCAGTACTTC; CDR3 protein: CASSLVRGGYEQYF
J gene: TRBJ1-6; clone size: .; V gene: TRBV4-2; D gene: .; CDR3 DNA: TGTGCCAGCAGCCAAGATCTTCCCCAGGGTGGGGATTCACCCCTCCACTTT; CDR3 protein: CASSQDLPQGGDSPLHF
J gene: TRBJ1-2; clone size: .; V gene: TRBV18; D gene: .; CDR3 DNA: TGTGCCAGCTCACCGGGAGGGCGTCTTCCTTGGGGCTACACCTTC; CDR3 protein: CASSPGGRLPWGYTF
J gene: TRBJ2-3; clone size: few; V gene: TRBV6-5; D gene: TRBD2; CDR3 DNA: TGTGCCAGCAGTTACTCCCCGGGACTAGCAGATACGCAGTATTTT; CDR3 protein: CASSYSPGLADTQYF
J gene: TRBJ1-1; clone size: .; V gene: TRBV7-9; D gene: TRBD1; CDR3 DNA: TGTGCCAGCAGCGGGACAGGGCGTGAAGCTTTCTTT; CDR3 protein: CASSGTGREAFF
J gene: TRBJ2-7; clone size: .; V gene: TRBV18; D gene: TRBD1; CDR3 DNA: TGTGCCAGCTCACCACCAGGGGGCCGGGGCGACGAGCAGTACTTC; CDR3 protein: CASSPPGGRGDEQYF
J gene: TRBJ2-3; clone size: .; V gene: TRBV6-5; D gene: .; CDR3 DNA: TGTGCCAGCAGTTACTCCCAGGGTACGCAGTATTTT; CDR3 protein: CASSYSQGTQYF
J gene: TRBJ2-1; clone size: .; V gene: TRBV4-2; D gene: TRBD1; CDR3 DNA: TGTGCCAGCAGCCAAGGCGGTCCGGACAGGAACAATGAGCAGTTCTTC; CDR3 protein: CASSQGGPDRNNEQFF
J gene: TRBJ1-1; clone size: .; V gene: TRBV6-6; D gene: .; CDR3 DNA: TGTGCCAGCAGTTATTCAACTGAAGCTTTCTTT; CDR3 protein: CASSYSTEAFF
J gene: TRBJ1-3; clone size: once; V gene: TRBV6-6; D gene: TRBD1; CDR3 DNA: TGTGCCAGCAGACAGATGGGGACAGCTGGAAACACCATATATTTT; CDR3 protein: CASRQMGTAGNTIYF
J gene: TRBJ2-7; clone size: .; V gene: TRBV29-1; D gene: TRBD2; CDR3 DNA: TGCAGCGTTGAGTCTAGCGGGATCTACGAGCAGTACTTC; CDR3 protein: CSVESSGIYEQYF